Shown below are 8 T cell receptor beta chains from a single sample sequenced in a study of beta chain features in type 1 diabetes. Study outcomes and limitations: Moderate yet significant TCRB CDR3 shortening was seen in Type 1 diabetes patients in all four CD4+ subsets.

No cognate antigen is known for these TCRs. Reverse transcription of all isolated RNA meant that expressed TCRB transcripts were sequenced. The method was immunoSEQ multiplex PCR; TCRdb's version includes in-frame clones alone and lacks a portion of them. The sample lists around 140,000 clones, 9% occurring once. Material for sequencing was central memory CD4+ T cells from blood. Every receptor here comes from a young man with type 1 diabetes.

The V call is TRBV5-4, the J call TRBJ1-2, with TRBD1 matching over 8 bases. Germline assignment: CDR1 SGHNT and CDR2 YYREEE (reference sequence). The CDR3 is 15 residues long. The J segment lost 2 bases and the V segment lost 7 bases, leaving 10 bases of the junction unmatched. CDR3 protein: CASRTPGGHNYGYTF. The CDR3 DNA is TGTGCCAGCCGAACCCCAGGGGGCCACAACTATGGCTACACCTTC.

As DNA, the CDR3 is TGTGCCAGCAGCGAAAGGGGCCGGAACACTGAAGCTTTCTTT. It yields the protein CASSERGRNTEAFF. This rearrangement joins TRBV10-3 to TRBJ1-1; TRBD1 is a possible D gene (5 bases). The CDR3 is 14 residues long. Germline V gene lookup returns CDR1 ENHRY and CDR2 SYGVKD. Trimming pared 10 bases from V and 1 base from J, leaving 16 bases between.

The rearrangement links TRBV18 to TRBJ2-1; tentatively, D is TRBD2 (5 bases). This CDR3 has 14 residues. Germline CDR1 KGHSH, CDR2 LQKENI. The ends were cut back, 4 bases at V and 5 bases at J, with 12 bases in the middle. The CDR3 DNA reads as TGTGCCAGCTCACTGGACGGGAACAACAATGAGCAGTTCTTC. Translating gives CASSLDGNNNEQFF.

The chain recombines TRBV5-6 with TRBJ2-3; D is perhaps TRBD2 (5 bases). Germline V lookup: CDR1 SGHDT, CDR2 YYEEEE. Trimming removed 7 bases at V and 0 bases at J, with 12 bases between. The CDR3 totals 14 residues. The CDR3 region is CASLGIASTDTQYF. CDR3 in DNA: TGTGCCAGCCTTGGGATAGCGAGCACAGATACGCAGTATTTT.

This sequence joins TRBV18 and TRBJ1-6, with 7 bases lining up with TRBD1. From germline, CDR1 is KGHSH and CDR2 LQKENI. V shed 6 bases, J shed 7 bases, and the junction held 0 bases outside the gene matches. The CDR3 has 12 residues. The CDR3 spells CASSTGNSPLHF. The DNA for the CDR3 is TGTGCCAGCTCGACAGGGAATTCACCCCTCCACTTT.

J is TRBJ2-7 and V is TRBV27; 8 positions agree with TRBD1. Germline V gene lookup returns CDR1 MNHEY and CDR2 SMNVEV (reference sequence). V shed 6 bases and J 1 base; nucleotides not matched to a gene: 5. This CDR3 contains 14 residues. The CDR3 bases are TGTGCCAGCAGCAAGCAGGGGGCTTCCTACGAGCAGTACTTC. Translating it yields CASSKQGASYEQYF.

This clone was detected only a few times. The rearrangement links TRBV4-3 to TRBJ2-1; D possibly corresponds to TRBD1 (5 bases). The CDR3 is 14 residues long. Germline loops: CDR1 LGHNA, CDR2 YSLEER. The V end was cut by 0 bases, the J end by 8 bases, with 11 bases between. The CDR3 is CASSQDLQGDEQFF. The CDR3 bases are TGCGCCAGCAGCCAAGATCTTCAGGGCGATGAGCAGTTCTTC.

The V gene is TRBV5-4, the J gene TRBJ2-5; D may be TRBD2 (6 bases). The CDR3 loop spans 12 amino acids. V shed 4 bases and J shed 3 bases, with 7 bases lying between them. Germline-derived CDR1 and CDR2 are SGHNT and YYREEE (reference sequence). CDR3 loop: CASSRLEETQYF. CDR3 DNA sequence: TGTGCCAGCAGCAGACTAGAAGAGACCCAGTACTTC.